A selection of T cell receptor beta chains follows, all from one sample in a study of blood T cell repertoires in COVID-19. Clones were sequenced by immunoSEQ multiplex PCR, and TCRdb holds only the in-frame ones, with some missing. The table records nearly 95,000 clones, around 87% of them present only once. The sample taken for sequencing was peripheral blood. The receptors come from a human donor with acute or convalescent COVID-19. The donor label of this sample is uncertain. The CDR3 runs from the conserved cysteine through the conserved F or W. The D gene is left open where the match is weak. The size entry is marked missing in some rows and otherwise reads once, few, many or a size class.

CDR3 length,D gene,V gene,clone size,J gene,CDR3 DNA,CDR3 protein
15,TRBD1,TRBV29-1,few,TRBJ2-6,TGCAGCGTTGAAGTACAGGGGGCTGGGGCCAACGTCCTGACTTTC,CSVEVQGAGANVLTF
15,-,TRBV7-8,-,TRBJ1-1,TGTGCCAGCAGCTCTTACGCGGCCCCTAACACTGAAGCTTTCTTT,CASSSYAAPNTEAFF
15,TRBD2,TRBV29-1,few,TRBJ2-5,TGCAGCGTCAGAGGTAGCGGGGTTTCTCAAGAGACCCAGTACTTC,CSVRGSGVSQETQYF
19,-,TRBV4-1,-,TRBJ1-6,TGCGCCAGCAGCCAAGATCGAGTGGGCGCGAGCTCCTATAATTCACCCCTCCACTTT,CASSQDRVGASSYNSPLHF
13,-,TRBV28,-,TRBJ2-7,TGTGCCAGCAGTTTAGGTCATTACGGCGAGCAGTACTTC,CASSLGHYGEQYF
14,TRBD2,TRBV24-1,-,TRBJ2-7,TGTGCCACCAGTGTGGGGGGGGAGGGCTACGAGCAGTACTTC,CATSVGGEGYEQYF
12,TRBD1,TRBV11-3,-,TRBJ2-7,TGTGCCAGCAGTTCAGGGGGTCACGAGCAGTACTTC,CASSSGGHEQYF
15,-,TRBV28,few,TRBJ2-6,TGTGCCAGCAGTTTGTCAGGCTCTGGGGCCAACGTCCTGACTTTC,CASSLSGSGANVLTF
15,TRBD2,TRBV27,-,TRBJ2-1,TGTGCCAGCAGTTTAGATGCGGGGGGATACAATGAGCAGTTCTTC,CASSLDAGGYNEQFF
16,-,TRBV4-1,-,TRBJ1-5,TGCGCCAGCAGCCAAGATACGGGAACCAACAATCAGCCCCAGCATTTT,CASSQDTGTNNQPQHF
15,TRBD1,TRBV19,-,TRBJ1-1,TGTGCCAGTAGTCTACCGGGACAGAGGAACACTGAAGCTTTCTTT,CASSLPGQRNTEAFF
13,-,TRBV27,-,TRBJ1-3,TGTGCCAGCAGTCGGGACAATGGAAACACCATATATTTT,CASSRDNGNTIYF
12,-,TRBV28,-,TRBJ1-5,TGTGCCAGCAGGGGCAGCAATCAGCCCCAGCATTTT,CASRGSNQPQHF
13,TRBD1,TRBV12-5,-,TRBJ2-7,TGTGCTAGTTCACAGGGGCGCCCCTACGAGCAGTACTTC,CASSQGRPYEQYF
15,-,TRBV4-3,-,TRBJ2-3,TGCGCCAGCAGCCACGAGGCAGGGGGGACAGATACGCAGTATTTT,CASSHEAGGTDTQYF
14,TRBD1,TRBV28,-,TRBJ2-5,TGTGCCAGCAGTCCAGGGGGCTCGTCGGAGACCCAGTACTTC,CASSPGGSSETQYF
16,TRBD1,TRBV25-1,-,TRBJ2-4,TGTGCCAGCAGCGAGGACAGGGCCCCAATACGGAACATTCAGTACTTC,CASSEDRAPIRNIQYF
15,TRBD1,TRBV6-5,-,TRBJ2-7,TGTGCCAGCAGTCCACATGTTGGACAGGGCAACGAGCAGTACTTC,CASSPHVGQGNEQYF
14,-,TRBV10-1,-,TRBJ2-2,TGCGCCAGCAGTGGGGCAGCGAACACCGGGGAGCTGTTTTTT,CASSGAANTGELFF
13,-,TRBV28,-,TRBJ2-7,TGTGCCAGCAACCCCTCCCAACTATACGAGCAGTACTTC,CASNPSQLYEQYF
14,TRBD1,TRBV4-1,-,TRBJ2-5,TGCGCCAGCAGCCGGACAGGGGCGCAAGAGACCCAGTACTTC,CASSRTGAQETQYF
18,TRBD1,TRBV28,-,TRBJ1-2,TGTGCCAGCAGTTTAGACGGTCAGGGGGCACTAAATAACTATGGCTACACCTTC,CASSLDGQGALNNYGYTF
17,-,TRBV7-6,-,TRBJ2-2,TGTGCCAGCAGCTCCCCCCGCGGGGACCCGAACACCGGGGAGCTGTTTTTT,CASSSPRGDPNTGELFF
12,-,TRBV7-9,-,TRBJ2-2,TGTGCCAGCAGCTTCGACACCGGGGAGCTGTTTTTT,CASSFDTGELFF
14,-,TRBV13,-,TRBJ1-2,TGTGCCAGCAGCTTAGAGGGAGGCCACTATGGCTACACCTTC,CASSLEGGHYGYTF
19,TRBD2,TRBV5-6,-,TRBJ2-5,TGTGCCAGCAGCTTCCAACCGATTCTAGCGGGGGGGCCGTTAGAGACCCAGTACTTC,CASSFQPILAGGPLETQYF